This TCR beta chain comes out of a study of blood T cells in healthy people across ages. Through a sample-barcoded 5' primer and a J-beta primer mix, a second PCR was run for about 6 to 12 cycles. MiXCR, run by TCRdb on the 5' RACE reads, gives a single entry per CDR3 protein. The table records around 1,500,000 distinct CDR3 sequences, roughly 40% of them present only once. Points on this clonotype: Its antigen remains unknown.

Broader study findings: Expanded clonotype changes were possibly confounded by unknown donor CMV status.

CDR1 and CDR2 (germline): SEHNR, FQNEAQ (reference sequence). Trimming removed 5 bases from V and 4 bases from J; junction bases left unmatched: 9. The CDR3 extends over 16 amino acids. Sequencing used blood. The receptor was derived from a woman aged 18-29 years in good health. The chain couples TRBV7-9 to TRBJ2-1, with TRBD2 identical over 9 bases. CDR3 sequence: CASSGRGGAVYNEQFF. As DNA, the CDR3 is TGTGCCAGCAGCGGCCGCGGGGGGGCCGTTTACAATGAGCAGTTCTTC.